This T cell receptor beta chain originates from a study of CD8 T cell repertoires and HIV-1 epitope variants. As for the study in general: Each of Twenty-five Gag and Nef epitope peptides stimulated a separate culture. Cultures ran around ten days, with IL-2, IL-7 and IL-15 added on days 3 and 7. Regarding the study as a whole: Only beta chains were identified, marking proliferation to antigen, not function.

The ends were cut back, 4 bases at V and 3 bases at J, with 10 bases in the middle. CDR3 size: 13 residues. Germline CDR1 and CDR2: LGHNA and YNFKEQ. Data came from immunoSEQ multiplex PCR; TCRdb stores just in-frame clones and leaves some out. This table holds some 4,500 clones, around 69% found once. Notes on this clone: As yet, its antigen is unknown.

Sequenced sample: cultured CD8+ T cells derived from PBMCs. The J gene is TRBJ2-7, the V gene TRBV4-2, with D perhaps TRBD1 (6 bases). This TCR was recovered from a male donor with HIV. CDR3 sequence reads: CASSPADSYEQYF. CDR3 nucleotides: TGTGCCAGCAGCCCCGCGGACAGCTACGAGCAGTACTTC.